This T cell receptor (beta chain) emerged from a study of shared clonotypes between healthy human individuals. This CDR3 spans 16 amino acids. The trim removed 3 bases at V and 5 bases at J, leaving 6 bases unmatched. Germline CDR1 KGHSH, CDR2 LQKENI. Points from the study as a whole: Naive subsets typically showed greater estimated richness than memory subsets.

Comments on this clone: The target antigen is unknown.

The assay was immunoSEQ multiplex PCR, and TCRdb's table has in-frame clones only and misses some. Of approximately 1,000,000 clones listed, 75% to 80% are singletons. The source material was memory CD4+ T cells from PBMCs. Specified subset: CD45RA-negative fraction. The gene calls are TRBV18 and TRBJ2-7; TRBD2 matches 14 bases. The TCR sequence derives from a man younger than 35 in good health. Some clones in this sample may be carry-over from other donors' samples. The CDR3 sequence is CASSPGLAGAGDEQYF. The CDR3 DNA follows: TGTGCCAGCTCACCGGGACTAGCGGGAGCTGGCGACGAGCAGTACTTC.